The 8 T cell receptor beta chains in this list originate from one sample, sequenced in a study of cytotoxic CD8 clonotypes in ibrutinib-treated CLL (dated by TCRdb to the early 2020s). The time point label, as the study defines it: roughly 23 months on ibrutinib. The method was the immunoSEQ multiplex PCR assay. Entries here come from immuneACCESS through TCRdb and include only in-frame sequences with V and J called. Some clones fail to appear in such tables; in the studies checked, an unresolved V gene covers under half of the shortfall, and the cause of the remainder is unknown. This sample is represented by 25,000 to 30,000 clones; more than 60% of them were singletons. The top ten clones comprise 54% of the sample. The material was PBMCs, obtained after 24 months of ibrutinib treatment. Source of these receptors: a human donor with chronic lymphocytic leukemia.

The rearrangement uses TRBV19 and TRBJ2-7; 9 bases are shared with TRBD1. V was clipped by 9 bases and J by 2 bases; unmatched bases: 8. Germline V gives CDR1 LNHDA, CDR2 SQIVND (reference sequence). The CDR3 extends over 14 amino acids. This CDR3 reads CASSPGTGPYEQYF. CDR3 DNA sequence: TGTGCCAGCAGCCCCGGGACAGGGCCCTACGAGCAGTACTTC.

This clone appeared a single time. This CDR3 reads CASSMIDGTGELFF. CDR3 sequence (DNA): TGTGCCAGTAGTATGATCGATGGGACCGGGGAGCTGTTTTTT. The V gene is TRBV19, the J gene TRBJ2-2; no firm D call. Germline loops: CDR1 LNHDA, CDR2 SQIVND (reference sequence). This CDR3 spans 14 amino acids. Trimming removed 3 bases at V and 5 bases at J, with 10 bases between.

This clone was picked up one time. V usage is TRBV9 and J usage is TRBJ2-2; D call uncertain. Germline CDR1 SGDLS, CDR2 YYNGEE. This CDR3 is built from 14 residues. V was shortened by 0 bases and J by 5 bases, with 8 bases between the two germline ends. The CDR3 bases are TGTGCCAGCAGCGTAGTCGGATTAACCGGGGAGCTGTTTTTT. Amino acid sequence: CASSVVGLTGELFF.

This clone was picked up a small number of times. CDR3 amino acids: CASSFRHEQYF. For the CDR3, the DNA is TGTGCCAGCAGCTTCCGACACGAGCAGTACTTC. The J gene is TRBJ2-7, the V gene TRBV5-6, with D unresolved. Trimming shortened V by 2 bases and J by 5 bases, and 5 bases separated the two germline ends. Germline V gene sequence: CDR1 SGHDT, CDR2 YYEEEE. The CDR3 loop spans 11 amino acids.

The CDR3: CASSNEVNYGYTF. The CDR3 DNA is TGCGCCAGCAGCAACGAAGTTAACTATGGCTACACCTTC. The J gene is TRBJ1-2, the V gene TRBV5-1, with D unclear. Trimming removed 4 bases from V and 1 base from J, with 8 bases in between. The CDR3 totals 13 residues. From germline, CDR1 is SGHRS and CDR2 YFSETQ.

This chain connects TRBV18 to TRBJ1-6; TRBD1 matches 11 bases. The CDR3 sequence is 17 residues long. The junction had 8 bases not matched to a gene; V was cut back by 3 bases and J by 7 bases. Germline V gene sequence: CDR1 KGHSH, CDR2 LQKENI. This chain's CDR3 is CASSPGTGGLGNSPLHF. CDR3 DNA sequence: TGTGCCAGCTCACCCGGGACAGGGGGATTGGGGAATTCACCCCTCCACTTT.

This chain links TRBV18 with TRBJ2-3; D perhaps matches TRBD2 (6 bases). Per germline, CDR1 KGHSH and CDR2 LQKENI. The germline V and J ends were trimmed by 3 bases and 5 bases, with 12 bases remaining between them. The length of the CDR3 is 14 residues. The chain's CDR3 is CASSPGGGGDTQYF. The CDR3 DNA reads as TGTGCCAGCTCACCTGGGGGAGGAGGAGATACGCAGTATTTT.

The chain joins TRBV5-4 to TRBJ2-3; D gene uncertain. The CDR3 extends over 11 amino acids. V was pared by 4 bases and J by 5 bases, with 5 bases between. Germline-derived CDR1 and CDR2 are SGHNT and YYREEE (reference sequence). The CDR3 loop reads CASSQEDTQYF. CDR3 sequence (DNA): TGTGCCAGCAGCCAGGAAGATACGCAGTATTTT.